The entry below gives a single TCR beta chain sequence along with its context. Its antigen remains unidentified. Version v3.0 of the immunoSEQ assay ran at survey level. Here immunoSEQ multiplex PCR was the method, and the copy in TCRdb shows in-frame clones only, minus some. The sample shows just over 20,000 clones, 79% of them seen only once. V shed 8 bases and J shed 2 bases, with 15 bases lying between them. Germline CDR1 is SNHLY and CDR2 is FYNNEI. The CDR3 totals 14 residues. This specimen comes from a study of long-term antiretroviral therapy in people with HIV. Study-level results: Investigators report no available data on ART adherence, viral resistance or therapy changes. Upon ART, diversity increased but remained lower than transplant donor controls. The ART regimens used between about 2004 and 2018 may be less effective than current ones.

The TCR was taken from a woman aged 40-49 years with HIV. The gene calls are TRBV2 and TRBJ1-1; tentatively, D is TRBD1 (6 bases). The sample was unsorted PBMCs, taken 4.1 years after starting antiretroviral therapy. The CDR3 sequence: CASLQGFSNTEAFF. The CDR3 DNA reads as TGTGCCAGCCTGCAGGGGTTTAGTAACACTGAAGCTTTCTTT.